Following are 5 T cell receptor beta chains from one sample sequenced in a study of tumor-infiltrating lymphocytes in primary liver carcinoma. Total RNA amounting to around 450 ng was the source from which TCR beta cDNA was made with a constant-region primer. Employing slightly modified ARM-PCR, three nested multiplex PCR rounds were run, and these gave rise to the TCR beta libraries. TRBV1-TRBV30 forward primers paired with a C-beta reverse primer drove the first two PCR rounds, roughly 9 cycles each. TCRdb re-analysed the multiplex PCR reads in MiXCR, keeping a single row per CDR3 protein. The sample carries about 35,000 distinct CDR3 sequences, around 74% recorded once. Joint extraction of RNA and DNA used roughly 20-33 mg of bulk tissue that was unsorted. Sequenced input: liver tumor tissue from sampling region 4. Subset given: tumor region T4, right-lateral pole. The receptors were sampled from a man in his forties with primary liver carcinoma and hepatitis B virus infection.

Details on this clonotype: Compared with germline, one end of the junction differs, possibly owing to a read error. The chain combines TRBV4-1 with TRBJ2-5, with a tentative D call TRBD2 (5 bases). Per germline, CDR1 MGHRA and CDR2 YSYEKL. The CDR3 spans 16 residues. CDR3: CASSQDWGAHREIQYF. The CDR3 DNA sequence: TGCGCCAGCAGCCAAGATTGGGGAGCTCACCGAGAGATCCAGTACTTC.

Turning to this clonotype: At one end, the junction sequence differs from germline, possibly due to a read error. The chain couples TRBV5-1 to TRBJ1-5, with D perhaps TRBD1 (6 bases). This CDR3 spans 15 amino acids. Per the germline V gene, CDR1 is SGHRS and CDR2 is YFSETQ. Here the CDR3 reads CASSLRGTSDQPQHF. CDR3 DNA: TGCGCCAGCAGCCTGAGGGGGACTAGCGATCAGCCCCAGCATTTT.

The rearrangement links TRBV2 to TRBJ2-1, with D possibly being TRBD1 (5 bases). V was clipped by 10 bases and J by 4 bases, with 20 bases between them. The germline gives CDR1 SNHLY, CDR2 FYNNEI. This CDR3 contains 15 residues. In nucleotides, the CDR3 is TGTGCCAACAGGACGGACGCAGCCTATTACAATGAGCAGTTCTTC. This codes for CANRTDAAYYNEQFF.

As regards this clonotype: A read error may produce the germline difference seen at one junction end. V and J are TRBV29-1 and TRBJ2-6, with D perhaps matching TRBD1 or TRBD2 (5 bases each). The germline gives CDR1 SQVTM, CDR2 ANQGSEA. The CDR3 has 16 amino acids. CDR3 protein: CSLDLTSSSGASVLTF. The CDR3 DNA reads as TGCAGCCTTGATCTGACCTCAAGCTCCGGGGCCAGCGTCCTGACTTTC.

The chain links TRBV11-1 to TRBJ1-6; no clear D. Trimming cost V 5 bases and J 16 bases, with 18 bases left between them. Per germline, CDR1 SGHAT and CDR2 FQDESV (reference sequence). CDR3 size: 13 residues. The CDR3 DNA is TGTGCCAGCAGCCGGCCACTGGTTTCATCTCTCCACTTT. It yields the protein CASSRPLVSSLHF.